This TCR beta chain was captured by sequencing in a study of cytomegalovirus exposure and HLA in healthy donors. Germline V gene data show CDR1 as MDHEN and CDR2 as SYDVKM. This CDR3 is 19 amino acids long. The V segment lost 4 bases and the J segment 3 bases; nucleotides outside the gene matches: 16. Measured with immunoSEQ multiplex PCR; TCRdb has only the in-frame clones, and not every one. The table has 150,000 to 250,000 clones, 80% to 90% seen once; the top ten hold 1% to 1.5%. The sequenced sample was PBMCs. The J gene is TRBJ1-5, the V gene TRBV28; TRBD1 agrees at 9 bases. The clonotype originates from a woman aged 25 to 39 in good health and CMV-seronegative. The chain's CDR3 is CASSSPRDRESPVNQPQHF. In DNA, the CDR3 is TGTGCCAGCAGTTCCCCCCGGGACAGGGAGAGCCCGGTCAATCAGCCCCAGCATTTT. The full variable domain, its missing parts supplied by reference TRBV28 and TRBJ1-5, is DVKVTQSSRYLVKRTGEKVFLECVQDMDHENMFWYRQDPGLGLRLIYFSYDVKMKEKGDIPEGYSVSREKKERFSLILESASTNQTSMYLCASSSPRDRESPVNQPQHFGDGTRLSIL.